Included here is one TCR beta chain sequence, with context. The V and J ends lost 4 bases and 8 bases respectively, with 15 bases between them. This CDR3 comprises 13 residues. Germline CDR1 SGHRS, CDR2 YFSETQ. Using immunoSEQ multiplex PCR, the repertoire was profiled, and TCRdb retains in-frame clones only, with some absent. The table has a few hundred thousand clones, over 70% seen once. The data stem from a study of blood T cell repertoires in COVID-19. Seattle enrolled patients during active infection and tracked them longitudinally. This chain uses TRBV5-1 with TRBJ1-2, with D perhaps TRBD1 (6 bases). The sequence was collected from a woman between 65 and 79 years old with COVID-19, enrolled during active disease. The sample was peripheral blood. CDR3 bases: TGCGCCAGCAGCCCACAGGGACCGGACGGCTACACCTTC. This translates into CASSPQGPDGYTF. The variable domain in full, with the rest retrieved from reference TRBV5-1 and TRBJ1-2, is KAGVTQTPRYLIKTRGQQVTLSCSPISGHRSVSWYQQTPGQGLQFLFEYFSETQRNKGNFPGRFSGRQFSNSRSEMNVSTLELGDSALYLCASSPQGPDGYTFGSGTRLTVV.